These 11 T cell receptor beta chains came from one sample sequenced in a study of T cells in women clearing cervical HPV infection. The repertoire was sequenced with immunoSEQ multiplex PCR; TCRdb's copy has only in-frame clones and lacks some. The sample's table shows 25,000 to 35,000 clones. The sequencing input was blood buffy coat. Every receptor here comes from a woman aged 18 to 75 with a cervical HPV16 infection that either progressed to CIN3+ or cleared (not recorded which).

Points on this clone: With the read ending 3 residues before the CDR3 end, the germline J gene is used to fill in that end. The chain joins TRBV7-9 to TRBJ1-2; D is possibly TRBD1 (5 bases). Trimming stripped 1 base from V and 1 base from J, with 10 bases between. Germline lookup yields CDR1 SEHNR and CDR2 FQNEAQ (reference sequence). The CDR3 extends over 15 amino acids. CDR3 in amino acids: CASSLVVGGNYGYTF. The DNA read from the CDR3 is TGTGCCAGCAGCTTAGTCGTGGGGGGTAACTATGGC.

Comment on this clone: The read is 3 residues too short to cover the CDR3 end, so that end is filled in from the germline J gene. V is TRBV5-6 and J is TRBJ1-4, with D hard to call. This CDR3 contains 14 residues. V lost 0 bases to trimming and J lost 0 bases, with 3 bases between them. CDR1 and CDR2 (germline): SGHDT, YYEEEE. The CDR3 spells CASSLEATNEKLFF. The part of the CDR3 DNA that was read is TGTGCCAGCAGCTTGGAGGCAACTAATGAAAAA.

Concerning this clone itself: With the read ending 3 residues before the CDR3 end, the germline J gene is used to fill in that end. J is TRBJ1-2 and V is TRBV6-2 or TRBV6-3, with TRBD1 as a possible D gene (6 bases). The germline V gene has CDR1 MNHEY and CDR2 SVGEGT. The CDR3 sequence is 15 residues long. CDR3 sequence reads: CASSTGPKEIDTYTF. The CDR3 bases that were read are TGTGCCAGCAGTACAGGGCCCAAGGAGATAGATACC.

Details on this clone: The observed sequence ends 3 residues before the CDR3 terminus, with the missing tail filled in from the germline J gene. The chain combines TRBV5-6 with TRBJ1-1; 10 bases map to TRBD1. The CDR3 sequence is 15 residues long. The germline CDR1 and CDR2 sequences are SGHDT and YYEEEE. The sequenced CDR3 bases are TGTGCCAGCAGCTTGGTCGAGACAGGGGGCGCAGGA. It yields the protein CASSLVETGGAG. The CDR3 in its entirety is CASSLVETGGAGAFF.

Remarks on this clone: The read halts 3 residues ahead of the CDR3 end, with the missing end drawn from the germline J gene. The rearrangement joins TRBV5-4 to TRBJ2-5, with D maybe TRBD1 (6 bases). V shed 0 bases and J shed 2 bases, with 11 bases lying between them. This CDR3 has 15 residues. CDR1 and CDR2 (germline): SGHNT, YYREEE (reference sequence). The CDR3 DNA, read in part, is TGTGCCAGCAGCTTGGCTGGAAGGGGGCAAGAGACC. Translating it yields CASSLAGRGQET. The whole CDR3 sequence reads CASSLAGRGQETQYF.

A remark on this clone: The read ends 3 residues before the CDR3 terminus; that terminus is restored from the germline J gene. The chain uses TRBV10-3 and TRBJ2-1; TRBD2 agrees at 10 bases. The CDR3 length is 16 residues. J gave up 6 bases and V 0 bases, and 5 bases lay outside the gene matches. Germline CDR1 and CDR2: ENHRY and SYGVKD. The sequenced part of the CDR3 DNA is TGTGCCATCAGTGAGTCCCTAGCGGGAGTGGGCAATGAG. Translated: CAISESLAGVGNE. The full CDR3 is CAISESLAGVGNEQFF.

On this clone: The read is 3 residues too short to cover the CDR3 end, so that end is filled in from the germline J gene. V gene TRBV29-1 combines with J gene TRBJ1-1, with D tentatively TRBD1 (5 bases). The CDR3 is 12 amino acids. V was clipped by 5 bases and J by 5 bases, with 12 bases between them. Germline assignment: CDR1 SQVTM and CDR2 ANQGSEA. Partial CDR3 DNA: TGCAGCGTTAAGGTGGGGGGAACTGAA. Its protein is CSVKVGGTE. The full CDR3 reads CSVKVGGTEAFF. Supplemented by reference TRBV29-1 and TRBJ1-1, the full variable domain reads SAVISQKPSRDICQRGTSLTIQCQVDSQVTMMFWYRQQPGQSLTLIATANQGSEATYESGFVIDKFPISRPNLTFSTLTVSNMSPEDSSIYLCSVKVGGTEAFFGQGTRLTVV.

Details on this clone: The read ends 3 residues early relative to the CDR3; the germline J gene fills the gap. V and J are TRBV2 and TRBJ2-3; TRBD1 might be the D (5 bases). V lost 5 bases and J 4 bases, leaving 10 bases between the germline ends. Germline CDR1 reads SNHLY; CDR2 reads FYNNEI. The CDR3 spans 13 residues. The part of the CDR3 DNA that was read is TGTGCCAGCAGTCGCAGGGTAGCAGATACG. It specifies CASSRRVADT. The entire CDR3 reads CASSRRVADTQYF. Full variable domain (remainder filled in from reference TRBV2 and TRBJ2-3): EPEVTQTPSHQVTQMGQEVILRCVPISNHLYFYWYRQILGQKVEFLVSFYNNEISEKSEIFDDQFSVERPDGSNFTLKIRSTKLEDSAMYFCASSRRVADTQYFGPGTRLTVL.

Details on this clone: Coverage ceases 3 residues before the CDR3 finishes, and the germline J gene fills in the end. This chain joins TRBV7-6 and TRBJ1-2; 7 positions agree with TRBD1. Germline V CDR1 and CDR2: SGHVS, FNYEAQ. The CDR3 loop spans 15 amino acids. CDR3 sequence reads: CASSSRPTGTDTYTF. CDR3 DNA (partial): TGTGCCAGCAGCTCCCGGCCTACCGGGACAGATACC.

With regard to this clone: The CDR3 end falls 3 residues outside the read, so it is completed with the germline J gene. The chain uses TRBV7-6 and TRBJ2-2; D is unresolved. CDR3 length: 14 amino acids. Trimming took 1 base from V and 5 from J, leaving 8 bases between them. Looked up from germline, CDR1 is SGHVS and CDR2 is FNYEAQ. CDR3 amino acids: CASSLEPGTGELFF. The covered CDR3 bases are TGTGCCAGCAGCTTAGAGCCCGGGACCGGGGAG.

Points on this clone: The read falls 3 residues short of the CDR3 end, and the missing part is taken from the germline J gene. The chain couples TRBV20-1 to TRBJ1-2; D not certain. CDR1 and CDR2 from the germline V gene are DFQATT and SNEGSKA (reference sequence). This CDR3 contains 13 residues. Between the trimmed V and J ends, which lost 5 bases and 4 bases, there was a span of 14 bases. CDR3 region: CSAPTPASYGYTF. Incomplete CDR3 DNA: TGCAGTGCTCCGACACCGGCGAGCTATGGC.